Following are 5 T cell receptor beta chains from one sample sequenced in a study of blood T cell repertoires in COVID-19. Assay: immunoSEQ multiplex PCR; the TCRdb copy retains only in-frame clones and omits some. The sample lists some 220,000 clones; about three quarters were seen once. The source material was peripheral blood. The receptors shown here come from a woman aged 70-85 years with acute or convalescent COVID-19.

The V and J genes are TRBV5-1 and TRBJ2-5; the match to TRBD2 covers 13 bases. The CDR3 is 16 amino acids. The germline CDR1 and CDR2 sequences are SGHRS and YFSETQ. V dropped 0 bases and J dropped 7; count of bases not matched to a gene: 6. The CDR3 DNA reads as TGCGCCAGCAGCTTGGAACTAGCGGGGGGGCCGGGGACCCAGTACTTC. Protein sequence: CASSLELAGGPGTQYF.

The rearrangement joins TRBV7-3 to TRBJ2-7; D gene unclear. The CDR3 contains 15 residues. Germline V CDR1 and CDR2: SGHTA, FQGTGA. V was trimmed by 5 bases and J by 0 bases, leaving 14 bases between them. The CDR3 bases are TGTGCCAGCAGCCCCATGCCTGGCAGCTCCTACGAGCAGTACTTC. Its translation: CASSPMPGSSYEQYF.

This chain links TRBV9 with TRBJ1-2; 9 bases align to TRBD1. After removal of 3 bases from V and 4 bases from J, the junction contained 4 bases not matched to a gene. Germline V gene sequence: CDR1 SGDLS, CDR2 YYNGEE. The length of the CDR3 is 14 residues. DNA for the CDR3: TGTGCCAGCAGCGCCTCGGGACAGGGCTATGGCTACACCTTC. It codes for CASSASGQGYGYTF.

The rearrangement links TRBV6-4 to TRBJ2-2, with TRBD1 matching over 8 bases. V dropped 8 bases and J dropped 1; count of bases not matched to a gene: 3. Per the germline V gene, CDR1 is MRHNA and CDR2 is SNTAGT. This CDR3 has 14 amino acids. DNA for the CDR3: TGTGCCAGCTCCGGGACAGGGAACACCGGGGAGCTGTTTTTT. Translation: CASSGTGNTGELFF.

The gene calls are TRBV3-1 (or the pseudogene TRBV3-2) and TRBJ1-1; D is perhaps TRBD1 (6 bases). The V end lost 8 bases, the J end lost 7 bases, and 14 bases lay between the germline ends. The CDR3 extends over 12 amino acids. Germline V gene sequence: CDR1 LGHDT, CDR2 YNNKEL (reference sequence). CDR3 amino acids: CASERGGREAFF. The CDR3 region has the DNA TGTGCCAGCGAGAGGGGGGGGCGTGAAGCTTTCTTT.